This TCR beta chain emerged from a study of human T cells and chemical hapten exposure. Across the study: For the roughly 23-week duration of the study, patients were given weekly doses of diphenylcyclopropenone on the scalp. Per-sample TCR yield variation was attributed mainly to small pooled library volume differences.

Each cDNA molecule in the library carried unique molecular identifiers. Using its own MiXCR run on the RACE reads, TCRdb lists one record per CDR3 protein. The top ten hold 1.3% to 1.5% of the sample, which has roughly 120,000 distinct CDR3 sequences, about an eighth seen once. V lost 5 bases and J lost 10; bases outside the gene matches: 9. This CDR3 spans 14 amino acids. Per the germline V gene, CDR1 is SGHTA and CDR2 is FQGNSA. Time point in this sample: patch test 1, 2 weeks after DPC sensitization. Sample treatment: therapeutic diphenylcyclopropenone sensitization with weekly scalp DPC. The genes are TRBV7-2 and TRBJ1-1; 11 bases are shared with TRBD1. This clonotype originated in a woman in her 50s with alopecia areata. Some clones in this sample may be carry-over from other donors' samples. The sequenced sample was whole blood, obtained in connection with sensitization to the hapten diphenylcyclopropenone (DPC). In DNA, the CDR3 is TGTGCCAGCAGCCCAGGACAGGGGGCGTATGTAGCTTTCTTT. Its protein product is CASSPGQGAYVAFF.